This paragraph covers one TCR beta chain sequence. Antigen unknown. Other nucleotide sequences from this sample produce the same CDR3. The data stem from a study of T cell responses to AZD1222 COVID-19 vaccine. Overall study findings and caveats: Close to half of spike-specific TCRs reportedly recognize unmutated variant regions.

Germline V CDR1 and CDR2: MGHRA, YSYEKL. V lost 0 bases to trimming and J lost 6 bases, with 6 bases between them. The CDR3 loop spans 14 amino acids. The method was immunoSEQ multiplex PCR; TCRdb's version includes in-frame clones alone and lacks a portion of them. The data contain 60,000 to 85,000 clones, approximately 80% of them singletons. The origin of this receptor is an adult who received the MenACWY meningococcal vaccine as a control. The starting material was peripheral blood, obtained 28 days after the second dose of the MenACWY control vaccine. The chain couples TRBV4-1 to TRBJ1-6; unclear D gene. The chain's CDR3 is CASSQEGGNSPLHF. In DNA form, the CDR3 reads TGCGCCAGCAGCCAAGAAGGAGGTAATTCACCCCTCCACTTT.